What follows are 15 T cell receptor beta chains derived from one specimen sequenced in a study of T-cell memory formation after mild COVID-19. TCRdb reprocessed the 5' RACE reads with MiXCR, giving one entry per CDR3 protein. The data show around 200,000 distinct CDR3 sequences, approximately 16% seen once. What was sequenced was PBMCs or a T cell subset sorted from them (not recorded which). All receptors come from an adult woman who had mild COVID-19 (a few samples of this study predate the infection). Cell type and time point are not known.

This clonotype was observed a few times. The V call is TRBV29-1, the J call TRBJ2-3, with 9 nucleotides matching TRBD2. The CDR3 length is 13 residues. Trimming took 6 bases from V and 7 from J; bases not matched to a gene: 8. Germline CDR1 and CDR2: SQVTM and ANQGSEA. The DNA for the CDR3 is TGCAGCGTCTTTTGGCGGGGGGGGAATACGCAGTATTTT. It yields the protein CSVFWRGGNTQYF.

This clonotype turned up a few times. This rearrangement joins TRBV7-2 to TRBJ2-7; D is ambiguous. Trimming cost V 5 bases and J 7 bases, with 12 bases left between them. CDR3 size: 12 residues. From germline, CDR1 is SGHTA and CDR2 FQGNSA. In DNA form, the CDR3 reads TGTGCCAGCAGCCCCCAGCTCGGGGAGCAGTACTTC. Encoded protein: CASSPQLGEQYF.

This clonotype has just a few counts. The chain links TRBV10-3 to TRBJ2-7, with a tentative D call TRBD1 (5 bases). Trimming left V 0 bases short and J 4 bases short, with 16 bases between. Germline CDR1 and CDR2: ENHRY and SYGVKD. This CDR3 has 16 amino acids. The CDR3 protein is CAISESGQGAFYEQYF. CDR3 bases: TGTGCCATCAGTGAGTCGGGGCAGGGCGCATTTTACGAGCAGTACTTC.

This rearrangement joins TRBV7-3 to TRBJ1-1; D is perhaps TRBD1 (5 bases). The V end lost 5 bases, the J end lost 6 bases, and 10 bases lay between the germline ends. This CDR3 contains 12 residues. CDR1 SGHTA and CDR2 FQGTGA come from the germline V gene. This chain's CDR3 is CASSPPGPEAFF. The CDR3 bases are TGTGCCAGCAGCCCCCCGGGACCTGAAGCTTTCTTT.

This clonotype was counted only a few times. V usage is TRBV12-3 or TRBV12-4 and J usage is TRBJ2-2, with a weak D call TRBD1 (6 bases). CDR3 size: 14 residues. Deletions cut 5 bases from V and 4 bases from J, with 11 bases between. The CDR3 reads CASSPGVSTGELFF. The CDR3, as DNA: TGTGCCAGCAGTCCAGGGGTGAGCACCGGGGAGCTGTTTTTT.

The DNA for the CDR3 is TGTGCCAGCAGCCAAGAAAGGACGTCTGAAGCTTTCTTT. Amino acids: CASSQERTSEAFF. This chain joins TRBV4-2 and TRBJ1-1, with no clear D. The germline CDR1 and CDR2 sequences are LGHNA and YNFKEQ. The CDR3 sequence is 13 residues long. Deletions cut 0 bases from V and 6 bases from J, with 8 bases between.

The genes are TRBV11-3 and TRBJ1-6; 8 nucleotides line up with TRBD1. The junction had 9 bases not matched to a gene; V was cut back by 4 bases and J by 7 bases. CDR3 length: 16 amino acids. CDR1 and CDR2 from the germline V gene are SGHNT and YENEEA. The CDR3 protein is CASSSRTGRVNSPLHF. The CDR3 DNA sequence: TGTGCCAGCAGCTCCCGGACAGGGAGGGTAAATTCACCCCTCCACTTT.

The rearrangement joins TRBV20-1 to TRBJ2-1; 9 bases map to TRBD2. Germline V gene lookup returns CDR1 DFQATT and CDR2 SNEGSKA (reference sequence). This CDR3 spans 15 amino acids. Trimming at V came to 4 bases and at J to 4 bases, leaving 8 bases not matched to a gene. The CDR3 DNA reads TGCAGTGCTACCGCCCTAGCGGGGTTTTACAATGAGCAGTTCTTC. Encoded protein: CSATALAGFYNEQFF.

This clonotype was recorded many times. One end of the junction varies from germline; a read error may be responsible. The chain combines TRBV7-6 with TRBJ2-7; 8 bases align to TRBD1. This CDR3 comprises 15 residues. The germline V gene has CDR1 SGHVS and CDR2 FNYEAQ. The CDR3 bases are TGTGCCAGCAACTTAGGACCCAGGGGGCAAGGCGAGCAGTACTTC. Its protein product is CASNLGPRGQGEQYF.

The chain links TRBV19 to TRBJ1-2; D may be TRBD1 (5 bases). V lost 5 bases and J lost 8, with 18 bases in between. Germline V lookup: CDR1 LNHDA, CDR2 SQIVND (reference sequence). The CDR3 consists of 14 residues. Here the CDR3 reads CASSPRVGVDGYTF. The DNA of the CDR3 is TGTGCCAGTAGTCCCCGGGTGGGGGTGGACGGCTACACCTTC.

Many counts were recorded for this clonotype. The V and J genes are TRBV2 and TRBJ2-3, with 10 positions matching TRBD2. V trimming: 3 bases; J trimming: 3 bases; junction bases outside the gene matches: 6. The CDR3 is 16 amino acids. Germline lookup yields CDR1 SNHLY and CDR2 FYNNEI. Here the CDR3 DNA reads TGTGCCAGCAGTGATAATAGCGGGAGGCGAACAGATACGCAGTATTTT. Translated, it gives CASSDNSGRRTDTQYF.

This clonotype was seen at least ten times. This rearrangement joins TRBV7-2 to TRBJ2-3, with 7 nucleotides matching TRBD2. Trimming cost V 4 bases and J 3 bases; bases outside gene matches: 1. Germline CDR1 SGHTA, CDR2 FQGNSA. There are 13 residues in the CDR3. This CDR3 is CASSWGGTDTQYF. The CDR3 coding sequence is TGTGCCAGCAGCTGGGGGGGAACAGATACGCAGTATTTT.

This clonotype was counted a few times. The gene calls are TRBV28 and TRBJ1-6; 9 bases line up with TRBD1. Germline V gives CDR1 MDHEN, CDR2 SYDVKM. The CDR3 runs to 16 residues. V dropped 6 bases and J dropped 7; count of bases not matched to a gene: 10. In DNA form, the CDR3 reads TGTGCCAGCAGCATAGTCACCGGGACAGGGAATTCACCCCTCCACTTT. This sequence encodes CASSIVTGTGNSPLHF.

V and J are TRBV20-1 and TRBJ2-3, with D perhaps matching TRBD2 (6 bases). CDR1 DFQATT and CDR2 SNEGSKA come from the germline V gene (reference sequence). Deletions cut 8 bases from V and 2 bases from J, with 17 bases between. This CDR3 is 14 amino acids long. The CDR3 protein is CSPTSFLYTDTQYF. For the CDR3, the DNA is TGCAGTCCCACTAGCTTTCTTTACACAGATACGCAGTATTTT.

The J gene is TRBJ2-2, the V gene TRBV20-1; 13 positions match TRBD2. J lost 5 bases, V lost 6 bases, and 3 bases had no gene match. Germline CDR1 reads DFQATT; CDR2 reads SNEGSKA (reference sequence). This CDR3 has 14 residues. The CDR3 bases are TGCAGTGCCATACTAGCGGGAGGGACCGGGGAGCTGTTTTTT. Its protein is CSAILAGGTGELFF.